This T cell receptor (beta chain) was captured in a study of T-cell memory formation after mild COVID-19. 5'RACE primed from the constant segment yielded TCR alpha and TCR beta cDNA libraries bearing sample barcodes and UMIs. TCRdb redid the calling of the 5' RACE reads with MiXCR, one entry per CDR3 protein. The sample lists almost 250,000 distinct CDR3 sequences; over 15% were seen once. This clonotype was picked up a small number of times. What it recognizes is unknown. Whole-study findings and limits: Among contracting clones, CD4+ were mainly CM/EM and CD8+ enriched in EMRA. Prior to infection, memory already included some responding clones, suggesting cross-reactive memory joined. Nothing showed for sure that second-wave clones peaking on day 37 were SARS-CoV-2 specific.

Per germline, CDR1 DFQATT and CDR2 SNEGSKA (reference sequence). CDR3 length: 15 residues. J gave up 1 base and V 5 bases, and 5 bases lay outside the gene matches. This receptor was obtained from an adult woman who had mild COVID-19 (a few samples of this study predate the infection). Cell type and time point are not known. The V gene is TRBV20-1, the J gene TRBJ1-5; 10 bases line up with TRBD1. Sequencing used PBMCs or a T cell subset sorted from them (not recorded which). CDR3 loop: CSAEDRGGSNQPQHF. CDR3 sequence (DNA): TGCAGTGCTGAGGACAGGGGGGGAAGCAATCAGCCCCAGCATTTT.